This TCR beta chain was sequenced during a study of T cell responses to AZD1222 COVID-19 vaccine. Study-level points and caveats: Repertoire collection took place solely once the T cell response had peaked. Targets within unmutated variant regions were reportedly found for nearly half of spike-specific TCRs. Spike-wide vaccine-associated CD4 TCRs dominated at 160-218 and 743-854. Clonal diversity may have been underestimated, and the donors were mostly white British, with more females than males.

About this clone: What it binds is unknown.

Assay: immunoSEQ multiplex PCR; the TCRdb copy retains only in-frame clones and omits some. The data hold tens of thousands of clones, with about nine tenths observed a single time. V was shortened by 5 bases and J by 4 bases, with 6 bases between the two germline ends. CDR1 and CDR2 from the germline V gene are SNHLY and FYNNEI. The CDR3 has 12 residues. The input for sequencing was peripheral blood, taken on day 0 of AZD1222 vaccination. The chain recombines TRBV2 with TRBJ1-5; D gene uncertain. The TCR comes from an adult in good health. CDR3: CASSPFNQPQHF. The CDR3 region has the DNA TGTGCCAGCAGTCCTTTTAATCAGCCCCAGCATTTT.